The 11 T cell receptor beta chains below come from one sample, sequenced in a study of blood T cell repertoires in COVID-19. The assay was immunoSEQ multiplex PCR, and TCRdb's table has in-frame clones only and misses some. The sample lists some 160,000 clones, about 83% occurring once. Sequenced input: peripheral blood. The receptors shown here come from a human donor in a cohort sampled during active COVID-19.

The CDR3 sequence is CASNRGGARGYEQYF. As DNA, the CDR3 is TGCGCCAGCAATAGAGGTGGGGCCCGGGGGTACGAGCAGTACTTC. This rearrangement joins TRBV23-1 to TRBJ2-7; D is perhaps TRBD2 (6 bases). TRBV23-1 is known as an ORF, though its function is uncertain. The CDR3 sequence is 15 residues long. V was clipped by 7 bases and J by 4 bases, with 20 bases between them.

J is TRBJ2-7 and V is TRBV27; TRBD2 matches 7 bases. Germline CDR1 reads MNHEY; CDR2 reads SMNVEV (reference sequence). The CDR3 runs to 16 residues. Trimming at V came to 0 bases and at J to 1 base, leaving 6 bases not matched to a gene. As DNA, the CDR3 is TGTGCCAGCAGTTTATCCCTACTAGCGCTGTCCTACGAGCAGTACTTC. This encodes CASSLSLLALSYEQYF.

The CDR3 here is CASSQDRQGYYEQYF. The CDR3 coding sequence is TGTGCCAGCAGCCAAGATCGTCAGGGGTACTACGAGCAGTACTTC. V usage is TRBV3-1 (or the pseudogene TRBV3-2) and J usage is TRBJ2-7, with D possibly matching TRBD1 (6 bases). The CDR3 has 15 residues. The V gene's germline CDR1 is LGHDT and CDR2 YNNKEL (reference sequence). V was cut by 0 bases and J by 3 bases, with 12 bases left in between.

CDR3 in DNA: TGTGCCACCAGTGACCCGGGACAGGGCTACGAGCAGTACTTC. It translates to CATSDPGQGYEQYF. V is TRBV24-1 and J is TRBJ2-7, with TRBD1 identical over 9 bases. Unmatched junction bases numbered 3, after V lost 4 bases and J lost 3 bases. The CDR3 runs to 14 residues. Germline V gives CDR1 KGHDR, CDR2 SFDVKD.

This clone was seen more than once but under ten times. V gene TRBV12-3 or TRBV12-4 combines with J gene TRBJ1-1, with D possibly matching TRBD1 (5 bases). This CDR3 region has 13 residues. Trimming shortened V by 7 bases and J by 7 bases, and 16 bases separated the two germline ends. The chain's CDR3 is CASNQGAGIEAFF. Written as DNA, the CDR3 is TGTGCCAGCAATCAGGGCGCTGGGATTGAAGCTTTCTTT.

This sequence joins TRBV4-3 and TRBJ2-3; the match to TRBD2 covers 11 bases. The trim removed 1 base at V and 1 base at J, leaving 7 bases unmatched. CDR1 LGHNA and CDR2 YSLEER come from the germline V gene. The CDR3 covers 18 residues. CDR3 in amino acids: CASSQAGGSGRGTDTQYF. As DNA, the CDR3 is TGCGCCAGCAGCCAAGCTGGAGGTAGCGGGAGGGGCACAGATACGCAGTATTTT.

For the CDR3, the DNA is TGTGCCATCAGTACCGGGACTCAGAACACTGAAGCTTTCTTT. It is translated as CAISTGTQNTEAFF. V and J are TRBV10-3 and TRBJ1-1, with D possibly TRBD1 on 5 matching bases. The germline gives CDR1 ENHRY, CDR2 SYGVKD. The CDR3 spans 14 residues. Trimming cost V 5 bases and J 1 base, with 11 bases left between them.

A few counts support this clone. The chain carries TRBV4-2 and TRBJ2-3, with 9 positions matching TRBD2. The V segment lost 4 bases and the J segment 4 bases; nucleotides outside the gene matches: 9. The germline gives CDR1 LGHNA, CDR2 YNFKEQ. The CDR3 consists of 16 residues. This chain's CDR3 is CASSPLSGRTADTQYF. The DNA of the CDR3 is TGTGCCAGCAGCCCCCTTAGCGGGAGAACGGCAGATACGCAGTATTTT.

The J gene is TRBJ1-2, the V gene TRBV28, with a tentative D call TRBD1 (6 bases). CDR1 is MDHEN, CDR2 SYDVKM, per germline. The CDR3 totals 14 residues. V was trimmed by 6 bases and J by 3 bases, leaving 14 bases between them. The CDR3 sequence is CASSQGGLYYGYTF. CDR3 in DNA: TGTGCCAGCAGCCAAGGGGGTCTTTACTATGGCTACACCTTC.

The chain recombines TRBV29-1 with TRBJ1-2; D is unclear. There are 16 residues in the CDR3. The V end was cut by 0 bases, the J end by 3 bases, with 17 bases between. CDR1 is SQVTM and CDR2 is ANQGSEA in the germline V gene. The CDR3 loop reads CSVEDIPGSPYYGYTF. As DNA, the CDR3 is TGCAGCGTTGAAGATATCCCGGGTTCCCCCTACTATGGCTACACCTTC.

CDR3 in amino acids: CASTRQVDQPQHF. For the CDR3, the DNA is TGTGCCAGCACCAGACAGGTGGATCAGCCCCAGCATTTT. This chain joins TRBV6-6 and TRBJ1-5, with D tentatively TRBD1 (6 bases). Germline CDR1 and CDR2: MNHNY and SVGAGI (reference sequence). Trimming took off 7 bases at V and 5 bases at J, with 12 bases between the two ends. The CDR3 runs to 13 residues.